The 11 T cell receptor beta chains below all came from one sample that was sequenced in a study of blood T cell repertoires in COVID-19. Here immunoSEQ multiplex PCR was the method, and the copy in TCRdb shows in-frame clones only, minus some. The table lists approximately 160,000 clones, roughly 84% of them singletons. Specimen: peripheral blood. The receptors here all came from a man in his late teens or twenties with active or convalescent COVID-19.

This chain uses TRBV3-1 (or the pseudogene TRBV3-2) with TRBJ2-3; D gene ambiguous. Germline-derived CDR1 and CDR2 are LGHDT and YNNKEL (reference sequence). The CDR3 totals 15 residues. V lost 0 bases, J lost 2 bases, and 9 bases lay in between. The CDR3 here is CASSQEPVHTDTQYF. DNA for the CDR3: TGTGCCAGCAGCCAAGAACCAGTTCACACAGATACGCAGTATTTT.

The V gene is TRBV2, the J gene TRBJ1-2; D is possibly TRBD1 (6 bases). This CDR3 is 14 amino acids long. V was cut by 1 base and J by 7 bases, with 13 bases left in between. Germline V gene lookup returns CDR1 SNHLY and CDR2 FYNNEI. Here the CDR3 reads CASSEVGTRSGYTF. The CDR3, as DNA: TGTGCCAGCAGTGAAGTGGGGACAAGATCTGGCTACACCTTC.

The CDR3 reads CASSETRQVQYGYTF. The CDR3 coding sequence is TGTGCCAGCAGTGAAACGAGACAGGTGCAATATGGCTACACCTTC. The chain has TRBV2 and TRBJ1-2; maybe TRBD1 (6 bases). V dropped 2 bases and J dropped 5 bases, with 15 bases sitting between them. This CDR3 spans 15 amino acids. Germline V gives CDR1 SNHLY, CDR2 FYNNEI. The full variable domain, completed using reference TRBV2 and TRBJ1-2, is EPEVTQTPSHQVTQMGQEVILRCVPISNHLYFYWYRQILGQKVEFLVSFYNNEISEKSEIFDDQFSVERPDGSNFTLKIRSTKLEDSAMYFCASSETRQVQYGYTFGSGTRLTVV.

The V call is TRBV7-2, the J call TRBJ1-6, with a tentative D call TRBD1 (5 bases). V lost 3 bases, J lost 7 bases, and 10 bases lay in between. Germline values: CDR1 SGHTA, CDR2 FQGNSA. CDR3 size: 14 residues. The CDR3, as DNA: TGTGCCAGCAGCTTGCAGGGCCGAAATTCACCCCTCCACTTT. As protein: CASSLQGRNSPLHF.

The V and J genes are TRBV2 and TRBJ2-7; tentatively, D is TRBD1 (6 bases). Trimming pared 7 bases from V and 7 bases from J, leaving 11 bases between. Germline assignment: CDR1 SNHLY and CDR2 FYNNEI. The CDR3 has 11 amino acids. For the CDR3, the DNA is TGTGCCAGCAAAGGACAGTGGGAGCAGTACTTC. The encoded protein is CASKGQWEQYF.

The gene calls are TRBV5-1 and TRBJ1-5, with D unclear. V was trimmed by 0 bases and J by 9 bases, leaving 10 bases between them. This CDR3 region has 13 residues. Germline V gene sequence: CDR1 SGHRS, CDR2 YFSETQ. CDR3 nucleotides: TGCGCCAGCAGCTTGGATTATGCGGGGCCCCAGCATTTT. Protein: CASSLDYAGPQHF.

The V gene is TRBV6-6, the J gene TRBJ2-1; 9 positions agree with TRBD1. There are 15 residues in the CDR3. Per the germline V gene, CDR1 is MNHNY and CDR2 is SVGAGI (reference sequence). Trimming removed 2 bases from V and 7 bases from J; junction bases left unmatched: 6. CDR3 sequence reads: CASSYPGQGGNEQFF. Here the CDR3 DNA reads TGTGCCAGCAGTTACCCGGGACAGGGTGGAAATGAGCAGTTCTTC.

In its sample, this clone was seen a few times. This chain uses TRBV3-1 (or the pseudogene TRBV3-2) with TRBJ2-7; unclear D gene. V was trimmed by 1 base and J by 1 base, leaving 2 bases between them. This CDR3 is built from 12 residues. CDR1 and CDR2 (germline): LGHDT, YNNKEL (reference sequence). This chain's CDR3 is CASSQASYEQYF. The CDR3 coding sequence is TGTGCCAGCAGCCAAGCATCCTACGAGCAGTACTTC.

The rearrangement links TRBV19 to TRBJ2-2, with 9 bases that match TRBD2. CDR3 length: 15 residues. From germline, CDR1 is LNHDA and CDR2 SQIVND (reference sequence). V trimming: 4 bases; J trimming: 5 bases; junction bases outside the gene matches: 5. The CDR3 bases are TGTGCCAGTAGTAAGCAAGCGGGAGGAACCGGGGAGCTGTTTTTT. Amino acid sequence: CASSKQAGGTGELFF.

This chain connects TRBV7-2 to TRBJ2-7; no reliable D call. With 5 bases removed from V and 7 bases from J, the gap between germline ends came to 18 bases. The germline gives CDR1 SGHTA, CDR2 FQGNSA. This CDR3 has 14 residues. DNA of the CDR3: TGTGCCAGCAGCGAAGAATGGTATGCTAAGGAGCAGTACTTC. It translates to CASSEEWYAKEQYF.

This clone was detected only a few times. This chain uses TRBV5-1 with TRBJ2-7, with D maybe TRBD1 (6 bases). CDR1 is SGHRS, CDR2 YFSETQ, per germline. This CDR3 contains 12 residues. V was trimmed by 6 bases and J by 1 base, leaving 8 bases between them. CDR3 in DNA: TGCGCCAGCACAGGGGTTTCCTACGAGCAGTACTTC. Translated, it gives CASTGVSYEQYF.